The clone carrying this T cell receptor beta chain has more than one count but fewer than ten. Its antigen remains unknown. J was trimmed by 7 bases and V by 6 bases; bases with no gene match: 12. The CDR3 is 15 amino acids. The data were taken from a study of blood T cells in healthy people across ages. Study-level findings and limits: The study lacked donor CMV status, which possibly confounded expanded clonotype changes. Versus aged donors, long-lived donors had higher diversity and more naive CD4+ cells.

PCR was performed a second time for about 7 to 11 cycles using a sample-barcoded 5' primer and a J-beta primer mix. TCRdb re-called the 5' RACE reads with MiXCR, one entry per CDR3 protein. In the table there are 850,000 to 1,000,000 distinct CDR3 sequences, roughly 50% of which are singletons. This TCR was recovered from a woman in her sixties in good health. Sequenced material: blood. This rearrangement joins TRBV12-3 or TRBV12-4 to TRBJ2-1, with 7 nucleotides matching TRBD2. The CDR3 coding sequence is TGTGCCAGCAGCCGTCCTTGGGGGGGAAGAAATGAGCAGTTCTTC. Translated, it gives CASSRPWGGRNEQFF.